The 7 T cell receptor beta chains presented below share a single source sample, sequenced in a study of brain T cells in children with intractable seizures. Assay used: immunoSEQ multiplex PCR; TCRdb lists only in-frame clones, some missing. This table has just under 65,000 clones, about 96% appearing once. The source was peripheral blood, collected at surgery. These receptors were collected from a boy in the first two years of life with focal cortical dysplasia and intractable seizures.

V gene TRBV21-1 combines with J gene TRBJ2-3; TRBD2 reflects the table's D call only, with no check against the DNA. TRBV21-1 is described as a pseudogene. The CDR3 spans 18 residues. The CDR3 nucleotides are TGTGCCAGCAGCAAAGAGTATCGGTCTAGCGTACGCACAGATACGCAGTATTTT. Translated, it gives CASSKEYRSSVRTDTQYF.

The chain has TRBV3-1 (or the pseudogene TRBV3-2) and TRBJ2-2, with TRBD2 matching over 11 bases. With 1 base clipped from V and 4 bases from J, the junction kept 5 bases outside the gene matches. CDR3 length equals 17 residues. The germline V gene has CDR1 LGHDT and CDR2 YNNKEL (reference sequence). CDR3 nucleotide sequence: TGTGCCAGCAGCCAAGTGTCACTAGCGGGAGTCACCGGGGAGCTGTTTTTT. Translating gives CASSQVSLAGVTGELFF.

The genes are TRBV7-9 and TRBJ2-1; D unresolved. Trimming removed 5 bases from V and 5 bases from J, with 4 bases in between. The CDR3 sequence is 11 residues long. Germline V gene lookup returns CDR1 SEHNR and CDR2 FQNEAQ (reference sequence). The CDR3 is CASSRDNEQFF. The DNA of the CDR3 is TGTGCCAGCAGCCGGGACAATGAGCAGTTCTTC.

The chain has TRBV29-1 and TRBJ2-1, with 9 bases fitting TRBD2. The germline CDR1 and CDR2 sequences are SQVTM and ANQGSEA. CDR3 length: 10 residues. V shed 7 bases and J 8 bases; nucleotides not matched to a gene: 0. The CDR3 reads CSGGGDEQFF. In nucleotides, the CDR3 is TGCAGCGGCGGGGGGGATGAGCAGTTCTTC.

J is TRBJ1-1 and V is TRBV28; unclear D gene. The CDR3 runs 19 residues. Between the trimmed V and J ends, which lost 5 bases and 0 bases, there was a span of 25 bases. CDR1 is MDHEN and CDR2 is SYDVKM in the germline V gene. The CDR3 protein is CASSRWTTPNRIMNTEAFF. The CDR3 bases are TGTGCCAGCAGTAGGTGGACCACACCAAACCGGATCATGAACACTGAAGCTTTCTTT.

V is TRBV20-1 and J is TRBJ2-1; 9 nucleotides line up with TRBD2. The germline CDR1 and CDR2 sequences are DFQATT and SNEGSKA (reference sequence). J gave up 7 bases and V 3 bases, and 13 bases lay outside the gene matches. This CDR3 spans 16 amino acids. CDR3 DNA: TGCAGTGCTAGTGGTCCGGGAGCGGGAGGTTTTAATGAGCAGTTCTTC. It specifies CSASGPGAGGFNEQFF.

The V call is TRBV6-5, the J call TRBJ1-5; D might be TRBD1 (6 bases). Per germline, CDR1 MNHEY and CDR2 SVGAGI. Trimming took 7 bases from V and 1 from J, leaving 14 bases between them. This CDR3 contains 15 residues. CDR3 in DNA: TGTGCCAGCATTTATTACAGGGAAAGCAATCAGCCCCAGCATTTT. Protein: CASIYYRESNQPQHF.